This T cell receptor beta chain was obtained from a study of blood T cell repertoires in COVID-19. Overall study context: Samples taken during acute and convalescent COVID-19 were collected in the United States, Italy and Spain.

The germline V and J ends were trimmed by 8 bases and 0 bases, with 11 bases remaining between them. The germline CDR1 and CDR2 sequences are MDHEN and SYDVKM. The CDR3 totals 14 residues. Seattle's cohort entered during active infection and was followed longitudinally. Original handling: Estimates of nucleated cell counts were drawn from the amplification of reference gene primers. Profiling relied on immunoSEQ multiplex PCR, and the TCRdb table lists in-frame clones only, not all of them. The D gene and trimming were derived from the DNA, and the V and J assignments and clone size from that table. In the table there are around 150,000 clones, less than 90% of which are singletons.

The TCR sequence derives from a man under 40 with COVID-19, enrolled during active disease. The chain combines TRBV28 with TRBJ2-1, with D possibly matching TRBD1 (6 bases). Sequencing was done on a sample of peripheral blood. CDR3 loop: CASRQVTSYNEQFF. Written as DNA, the CDR3 is TGTGCCAGCCGACAGGTAACCTCCTACAATGAGCAGTTCTTC.